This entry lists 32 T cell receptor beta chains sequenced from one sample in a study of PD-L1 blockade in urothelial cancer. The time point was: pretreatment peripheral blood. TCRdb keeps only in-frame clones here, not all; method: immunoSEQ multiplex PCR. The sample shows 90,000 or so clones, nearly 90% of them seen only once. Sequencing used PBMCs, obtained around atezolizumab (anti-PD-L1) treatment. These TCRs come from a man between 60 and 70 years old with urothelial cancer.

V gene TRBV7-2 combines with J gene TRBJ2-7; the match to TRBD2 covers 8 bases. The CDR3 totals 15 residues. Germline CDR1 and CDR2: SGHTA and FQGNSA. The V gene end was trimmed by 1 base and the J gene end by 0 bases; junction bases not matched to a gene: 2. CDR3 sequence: CASSLEGLGSYEQYF. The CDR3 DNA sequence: TGTGCCAGCAGCTTAGAGGGACTAGGCTCCTACGAGCAGTACTTC. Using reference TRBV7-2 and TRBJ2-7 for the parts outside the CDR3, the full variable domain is GAGVSQSPSNKVTEKGKDVELRCDPISGHTALYWYRQSLGQGLEFLIYFQGNSAPDKSGLPSDRFSAERTGGSVSTLTIQRTQQEDSAVYLCASSLEGLGSYEQYFGPGTRLTVT.

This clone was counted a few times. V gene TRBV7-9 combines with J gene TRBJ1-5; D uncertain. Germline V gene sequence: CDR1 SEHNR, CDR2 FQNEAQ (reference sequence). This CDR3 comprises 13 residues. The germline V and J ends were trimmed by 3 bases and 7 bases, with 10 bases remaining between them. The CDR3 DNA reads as TGTGCCAGCAGCTTGGACGGGGTCCAGCCCCAGCATTTT. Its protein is CASSLDGVQPQHF.

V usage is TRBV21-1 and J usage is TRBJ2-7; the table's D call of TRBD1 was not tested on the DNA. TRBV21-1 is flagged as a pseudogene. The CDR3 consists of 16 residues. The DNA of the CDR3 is TGTGCCAGCAGCACTCCAAAGGGACAGGGAGCCTACGAGCAGTACTTC. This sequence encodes CASSTPKGQGAYEQYF.

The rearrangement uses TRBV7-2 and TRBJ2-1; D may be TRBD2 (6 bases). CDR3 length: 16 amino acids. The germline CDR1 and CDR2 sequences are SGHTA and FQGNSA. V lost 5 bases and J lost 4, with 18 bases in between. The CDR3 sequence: CASSRRVSRGYNEQFF. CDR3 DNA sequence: TGTGCCAGCAGCCGCCGCGTTTCGCGGGGTTACAATGAGCAGTTCTTC.

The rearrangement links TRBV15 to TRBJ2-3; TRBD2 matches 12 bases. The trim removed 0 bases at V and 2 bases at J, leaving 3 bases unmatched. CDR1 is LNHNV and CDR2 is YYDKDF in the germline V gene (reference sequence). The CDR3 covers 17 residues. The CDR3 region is CATSRELAGGPTDTQYF. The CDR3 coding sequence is TGTGCCACCAGCAGAGAGCTAGCGGGAGGGCCCACAGATACGCAGTATTTT. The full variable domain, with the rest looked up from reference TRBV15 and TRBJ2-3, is DAMVIQNPRYQVTQFGKPVTLSCSQTLNHNVMYWYQQKSSQAPKLLFHYYDKDFNNEADTPDNFQSRRPNTSFCFLDIRSPGLGDTAMYLCATSRELAGGPTDTQYFGPGTRLTVL.

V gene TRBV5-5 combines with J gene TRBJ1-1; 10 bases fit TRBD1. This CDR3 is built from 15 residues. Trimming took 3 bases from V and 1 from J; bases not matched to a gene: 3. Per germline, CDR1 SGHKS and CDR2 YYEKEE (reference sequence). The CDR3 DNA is TGTGCCAGCAGCTGGGGACAGGGGACGAACACTGAAGCTTTCTTT. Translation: CASSWGQGTNTEAFF.

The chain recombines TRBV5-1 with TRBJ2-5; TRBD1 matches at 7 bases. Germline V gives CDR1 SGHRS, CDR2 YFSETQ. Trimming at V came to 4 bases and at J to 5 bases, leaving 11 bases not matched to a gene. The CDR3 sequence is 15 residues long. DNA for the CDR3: TGCGCCAGCAGCCAAACAGGGGCAGCCGAGGAGACCCAGTACTTC. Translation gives CASSQTGAAEETQYF.

The CDR3 protein is CASSKTLAGGLTGELFF. CDR3 bases: TGTGCCAGCAGCAAGACCTTAGCGGGGGGGCTAACCGGGGAGCTGTTTTTT. V usage is TRBV7-3 and J usage is TRBJ2-2; 11 nucleotides agree with TRBD2. CDR3 length: 17 residues. Germline CDR1 is SGHTA and CDR2 is FQGTGA. Trimming removed 5 bases from V and 5 bases from J; junction bases left unmatched: 10.

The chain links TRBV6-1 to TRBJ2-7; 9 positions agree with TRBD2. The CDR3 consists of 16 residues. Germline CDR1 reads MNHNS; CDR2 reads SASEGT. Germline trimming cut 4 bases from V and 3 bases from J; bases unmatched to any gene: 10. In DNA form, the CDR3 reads TGTGCCAGCAGTGTCCAGTCTAGCGGGAAGGGCTACGAGCAGTACTTC. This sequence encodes CASSVQSSGKGYEQYF.

CDR3 sequence: CAWSVPDRVIEAFF. As DNA, the CDR3 is TGTGCCTGGAGTGTACCCGACAGGGTAATTGAAGCTTTCTTT. This sequence joins TRBV30 and TRBJ1-1, with 7 bases fitting TRBD1. V lost 0 bases and J lost 7; bases outside the gene matches: 8. Per germline, CDR1 GTSNPN and CDR2 SVGIG (reference sequence). The CDR3 is 14 amino acids.

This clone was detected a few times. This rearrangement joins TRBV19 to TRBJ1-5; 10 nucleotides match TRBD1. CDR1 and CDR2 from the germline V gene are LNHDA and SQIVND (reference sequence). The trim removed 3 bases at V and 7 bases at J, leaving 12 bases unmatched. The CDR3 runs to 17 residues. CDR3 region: CASSILPGQGNGQPQHF. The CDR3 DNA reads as TGTGCCAGTAGTATCCTCCCGGGACAGGGGAATGGACAGCCCCAGCATTTT.

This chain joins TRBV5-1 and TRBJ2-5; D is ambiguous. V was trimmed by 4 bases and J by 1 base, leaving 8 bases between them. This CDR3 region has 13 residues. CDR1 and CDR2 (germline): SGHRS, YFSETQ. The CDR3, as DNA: TGCGCCAGCAGCCCGGTCTCCCAAGAGACCCAGTACTTC. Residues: CASSPVSQETQYF.

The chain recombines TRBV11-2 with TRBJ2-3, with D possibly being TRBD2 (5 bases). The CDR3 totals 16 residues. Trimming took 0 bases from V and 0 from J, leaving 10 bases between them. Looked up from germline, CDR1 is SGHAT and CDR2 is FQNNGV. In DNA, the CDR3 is TGTGCCAGCAGCTTAGAACGGCGGGCGAGCACAGATACGCAGTATTTT. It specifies CASSLERRASTDTQYF. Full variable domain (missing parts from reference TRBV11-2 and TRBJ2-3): EAGVAQSPRYKIIEKRQSVAFWCNPISGHATLYWYQQILGQGPKLLIQFQNNGVVDDSQLPKDRFSAERLKGVDSTLKIQPAKLEDSAVYLCASSLERRASTDTQYFGPGTRLTVL.

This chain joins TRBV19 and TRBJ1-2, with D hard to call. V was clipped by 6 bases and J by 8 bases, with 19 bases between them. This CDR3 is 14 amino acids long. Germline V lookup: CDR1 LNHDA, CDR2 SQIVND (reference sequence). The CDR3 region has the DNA TGTGCCAGTAGATTCGTAGCAAGAAGAAGGGGCTACACCTTC. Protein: CASRFVARRRGYTF.

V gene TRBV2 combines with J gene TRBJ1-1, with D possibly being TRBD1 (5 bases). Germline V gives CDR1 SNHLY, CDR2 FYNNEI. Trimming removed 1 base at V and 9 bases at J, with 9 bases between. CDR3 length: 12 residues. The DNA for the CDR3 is TGTGCCAGCAGTGAAGGCGGGACTCAAGCTTTCTTT. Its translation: CASSEGGTQAFF.

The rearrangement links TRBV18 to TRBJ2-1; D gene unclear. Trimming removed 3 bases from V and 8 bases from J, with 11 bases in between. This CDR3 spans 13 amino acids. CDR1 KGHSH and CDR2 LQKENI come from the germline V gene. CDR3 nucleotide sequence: TGTGCCAGCTCACCGAGGTTAGAGGATGAGCAGTTCTTC. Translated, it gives CASSPRLEDEQFF. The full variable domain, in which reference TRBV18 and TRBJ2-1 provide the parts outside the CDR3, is NAGVMQNPRHLVRRRGQEARLRCSPMKGHSHVYWYRQLPEEGLKFMVYLQKENIIDESGMPKERFSAEFPKEGPSILRIQQVVRGDSAAYFCASSPRLEDEQFFGPGTRLTVL.

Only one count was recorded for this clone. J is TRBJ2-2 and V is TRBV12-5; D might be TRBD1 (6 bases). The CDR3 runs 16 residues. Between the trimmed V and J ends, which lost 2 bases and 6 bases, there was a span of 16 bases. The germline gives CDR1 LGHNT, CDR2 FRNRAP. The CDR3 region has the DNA TGTGCTAGTGGTTTGAATAGACAGGACCTACCCGGGGAGCTGTTTTTT. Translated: CASGLNRQDLPGELFF.

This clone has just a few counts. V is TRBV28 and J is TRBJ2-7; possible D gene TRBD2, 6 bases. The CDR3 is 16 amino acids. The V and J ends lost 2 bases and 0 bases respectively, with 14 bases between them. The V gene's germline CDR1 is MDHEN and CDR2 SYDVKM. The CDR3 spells CASSLGSSAYSYEQYF. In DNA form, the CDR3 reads TGTGCCAGCAGTTTAGGGTCTAGCGCTTACTCCTACGAGCAGTACTTC.

Here the CDR3 reads CASSREHLAVRTDTQYF. The DNA for the CDR3 is TGTGCCAGCAGCAGAGAGCATCTAGCGGTTAGGACAGATACGCAGTATTTT. V and J are TRBV27 and TRBJ2-3; 7 nucleotides line up with TRBD2. CDR1 is MNHEY, CDR2 SMNVEV, per germline (reference sequence). This CDR3 contains 17 residues. Germline trimming cut 6 bases from V and 3 bases from J; bases unmatched to any gene: 15.

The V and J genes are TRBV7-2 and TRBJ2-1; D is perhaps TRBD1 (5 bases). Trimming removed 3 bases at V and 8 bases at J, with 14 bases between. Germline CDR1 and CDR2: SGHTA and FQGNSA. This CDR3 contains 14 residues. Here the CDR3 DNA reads TGTGCCAGCAGCTTGGCCAGGGATAAAGATGAGCAGTTCTTC. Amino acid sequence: CASSLARDKDEQFF.

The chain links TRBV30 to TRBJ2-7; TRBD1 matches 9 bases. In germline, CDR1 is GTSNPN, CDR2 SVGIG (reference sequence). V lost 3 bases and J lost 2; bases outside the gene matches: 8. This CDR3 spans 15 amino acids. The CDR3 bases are TGTGCCTGGAGCACAGGGGGCAATGGCCCCTACGAGCAGTACTTC. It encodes CAWSTGGNGPYEQYF.

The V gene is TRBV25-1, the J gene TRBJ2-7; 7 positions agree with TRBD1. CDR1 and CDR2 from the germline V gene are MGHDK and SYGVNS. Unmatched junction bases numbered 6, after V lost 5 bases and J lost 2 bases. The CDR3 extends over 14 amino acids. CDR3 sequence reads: CASSTGTVPYEQYF. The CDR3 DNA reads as TGTGCCAGCAGTACCGGGACAGTCCCCTACGAGCAGTACTTC.

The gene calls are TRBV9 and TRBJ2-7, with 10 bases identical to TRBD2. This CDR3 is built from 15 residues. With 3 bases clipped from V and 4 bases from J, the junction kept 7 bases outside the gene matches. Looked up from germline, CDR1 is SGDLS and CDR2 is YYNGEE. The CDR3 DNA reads TGTGCCAGCAGCGCCTACGGGACTAGCGAATACGAGCAGTACTTC. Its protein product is CASSAYGTSEYEQYF.

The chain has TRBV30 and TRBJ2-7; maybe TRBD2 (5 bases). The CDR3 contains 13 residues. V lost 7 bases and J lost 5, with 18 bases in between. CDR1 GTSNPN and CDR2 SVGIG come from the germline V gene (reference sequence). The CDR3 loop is CASHQKAGNEQYF. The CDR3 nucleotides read TGTGCCTCGCATCAGAAGGCCGGGAACGAGCAGTACTTC. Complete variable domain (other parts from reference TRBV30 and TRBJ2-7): SQTIHQWPATLVQPVGSPLSLECTVEGTSNPNLYWYRQAAGRGLQLLFYSVGIGQISSEVPQNLSASRPQDRQFILSSKKLLLSDSGFYLCASHQKAGNEQYFGPGTRLTVT.

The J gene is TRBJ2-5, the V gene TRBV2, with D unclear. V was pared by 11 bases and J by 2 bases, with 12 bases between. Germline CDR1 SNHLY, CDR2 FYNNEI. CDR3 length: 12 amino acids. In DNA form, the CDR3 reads TGTGCCGGGCAACAGCTACAAGAGACCCAGTACTTC. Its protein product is CAGQQLQETQYF.

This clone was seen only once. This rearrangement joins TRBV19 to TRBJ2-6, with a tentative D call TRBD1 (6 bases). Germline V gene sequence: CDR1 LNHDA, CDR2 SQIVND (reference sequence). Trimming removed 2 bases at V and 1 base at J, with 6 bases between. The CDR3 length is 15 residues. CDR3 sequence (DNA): TGTGCCAGTAGTATAACAGGGTCTGGGGCCAACGTCCTGACTTTC. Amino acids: CASSITGSGANVLTF.

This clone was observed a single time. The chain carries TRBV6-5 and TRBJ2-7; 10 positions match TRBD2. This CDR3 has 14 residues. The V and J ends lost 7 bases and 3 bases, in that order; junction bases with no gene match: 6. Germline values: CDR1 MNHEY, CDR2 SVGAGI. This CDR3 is CASTTVAGGYEQYF. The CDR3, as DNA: TGTGCCAGCACCACCGTAGCGGGGGGCTACGAGCAGTACTTC.

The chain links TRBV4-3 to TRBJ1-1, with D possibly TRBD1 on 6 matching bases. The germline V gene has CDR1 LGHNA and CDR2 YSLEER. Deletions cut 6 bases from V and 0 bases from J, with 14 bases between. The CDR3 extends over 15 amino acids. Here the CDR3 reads CASSPVGGLNTEAFF. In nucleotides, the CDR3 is TGCGCCAGCAGTCCCGTTGGGGGCCTGAACACTGAAGCTTTCTTT.

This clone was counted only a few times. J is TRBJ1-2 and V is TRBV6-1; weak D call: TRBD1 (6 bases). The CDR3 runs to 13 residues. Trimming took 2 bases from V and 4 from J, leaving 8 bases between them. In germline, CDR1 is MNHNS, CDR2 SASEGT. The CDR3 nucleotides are TGTGCCAGCAGTGAAACAGGGACCTATGGCTACACCTTC. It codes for CASSETGTYGYTF.

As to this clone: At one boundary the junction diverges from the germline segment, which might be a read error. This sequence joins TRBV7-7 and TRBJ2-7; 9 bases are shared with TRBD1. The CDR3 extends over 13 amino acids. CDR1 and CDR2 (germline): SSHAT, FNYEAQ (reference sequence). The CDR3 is CASSFDRGYEQYF. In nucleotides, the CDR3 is TGTGCTAGCAGCTTCGACAGGGGGTACGAGCAGTACTTC.

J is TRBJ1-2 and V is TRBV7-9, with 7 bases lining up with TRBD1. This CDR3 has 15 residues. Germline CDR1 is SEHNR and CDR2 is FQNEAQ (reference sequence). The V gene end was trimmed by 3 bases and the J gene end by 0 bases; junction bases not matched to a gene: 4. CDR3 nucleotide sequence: TGTGCCAGCAGCTTGTACAGGGGCTCTAACTATGGCTACACCTTC. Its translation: CASSLYRGSNYGYTF.

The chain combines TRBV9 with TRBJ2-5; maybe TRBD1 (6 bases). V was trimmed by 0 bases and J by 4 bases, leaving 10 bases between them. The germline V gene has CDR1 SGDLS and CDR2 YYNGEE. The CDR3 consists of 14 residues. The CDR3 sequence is CASSVGTVGETQYF. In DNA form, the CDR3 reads TGTGCCAGCAGCGTAGGGACAGTCGGAGAGACCCAGTACTTC.